The present T cell receptor beta chain was sequenced within a study of blood T cell repertoires in COVID-19. For the study at large: Material from acute and convalescent COVID-19 was sourced from the United States, Italy and Spain. Nucleic acid was either cDNA or gDNA, and it came from T cells, B-cell-depleted T cells, or PBMCs.

Per the original methods: Scientists estimated how many nucleated cells there were by amplifying reference gene primers. Some clones are missing from TCRdb's copy, which holds only in-frame ones; the method was immunoSEQ multiplex PCR. The DNA was the basis for D and trimming; V, J and clone size are from that table. Among some 63,000 clones listed, 85% were seen once. V trimming: 4 bases; J trimming: 3 bases; junction bases outside the gene matches: 6. From germline, CDR1 is LGHDT and CDR2 YNNKEL (reference sequence). This CDR3 is 14 amino acids long. The sequenced material came from peripheral blood. The sequence derives from a human donor in a cohort sampled during active COVID-19. The chain carries TRBV3-1 (or the pseudogene TRBV3-2) and TRBJ2-7; TRBD1 agrees at 7 bases. The chain's CDR3 is CASSLSTGSYEQYF. The CDR3 DNA sequence: TGTGCCAGCAGCCTATCGACAGGGAGCTACGAGCAGTACTTC.